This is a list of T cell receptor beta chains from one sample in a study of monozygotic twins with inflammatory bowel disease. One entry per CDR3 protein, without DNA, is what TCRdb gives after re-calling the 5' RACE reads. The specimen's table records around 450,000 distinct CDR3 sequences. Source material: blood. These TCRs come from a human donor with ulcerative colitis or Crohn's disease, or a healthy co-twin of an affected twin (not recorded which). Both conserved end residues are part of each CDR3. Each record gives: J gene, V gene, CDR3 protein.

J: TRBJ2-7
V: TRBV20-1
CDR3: CSARAFGGETYEQYF

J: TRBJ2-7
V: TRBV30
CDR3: CACSRGYEQYF

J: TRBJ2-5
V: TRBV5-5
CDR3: CASSLGPWTGGQTQYF

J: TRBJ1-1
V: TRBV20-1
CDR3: CSAKRVTEAFF

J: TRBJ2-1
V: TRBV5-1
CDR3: CASKPTTGGSYNEQFF

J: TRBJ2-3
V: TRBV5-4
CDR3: CASSFDREHTDTQYF

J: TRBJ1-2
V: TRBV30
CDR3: CAWSNGQGAYGYTF

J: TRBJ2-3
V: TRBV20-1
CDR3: CSASPVRDTQYF

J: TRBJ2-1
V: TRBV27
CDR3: CASTPRQGVSSSYNEQFF

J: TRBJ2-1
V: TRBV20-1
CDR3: CSAPPASGARREQFF

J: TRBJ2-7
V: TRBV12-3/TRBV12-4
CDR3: CASSRQGVFYEQYF

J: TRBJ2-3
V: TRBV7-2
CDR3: CASSYRSGARGDTQYF

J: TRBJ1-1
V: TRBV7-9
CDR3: CASSLHNTEAFF

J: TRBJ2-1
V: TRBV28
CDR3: CASRAPGASNNEQFF

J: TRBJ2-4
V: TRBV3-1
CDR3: CASSQEGGQLKNIQYF

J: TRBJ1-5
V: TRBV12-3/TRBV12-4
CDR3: CASSTSSGQGFYSNQPQHF

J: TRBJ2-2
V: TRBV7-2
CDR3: CASSSDYSTGELFF

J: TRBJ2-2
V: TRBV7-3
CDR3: CASSLQGSGELFF

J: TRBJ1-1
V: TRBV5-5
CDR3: CASSITWPGNTEAFF

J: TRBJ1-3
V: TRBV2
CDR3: CASRTDRLSGNTIYF

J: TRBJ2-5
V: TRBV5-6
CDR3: CASSLVLAGGETQYF

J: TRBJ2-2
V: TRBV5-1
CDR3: CASSARLAANTGELFF

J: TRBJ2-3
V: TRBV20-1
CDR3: CSASARGDSTDTQYF

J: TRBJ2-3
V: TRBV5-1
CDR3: CASSLLAGGPADTQYF

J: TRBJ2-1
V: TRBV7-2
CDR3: CASSLGQGAMGEQFF

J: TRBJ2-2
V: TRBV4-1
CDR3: CASSLKTGEDTGELFF

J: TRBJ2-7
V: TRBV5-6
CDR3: CASSYPPATASAYEQYF

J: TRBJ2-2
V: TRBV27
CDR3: CAKHRDRVRTPGSCFF